What follows are 16 T cell receptor beta chains derived from one specimen sequenced in a study of CXCR3-negative and CXCR3-positive naive CD8 T cells. Points from the study as a whole: Hydrophobicity of TRB CDR3s was greater in CXCR3-positive naive cells than in CXCR3-negative naive cells.

Researchers prepared the TRB cDNA libraries using 5' RACE with UMI labels. TCRdb re-called the 5' RACE reads; one entry per CDR3 protein, DNA not given. The record lists over 70,000 distinct CDR3 sequences, of which the ten most abundant hold 0.82%. Which antigens these TCRs recognize remains unknown. The sample taken for sequencing was naive CXCR3+ CD8+ T cells from blood. The subset denotes: CD45RO-CCR7+CD27+CD95- naive CD8+ T cells expressing CXCR3 (TNR3+). All receptors derive from a human donor in good health. Some clones in this sample may be carry-over from other donors' samples.

The chain has TRBV27 and TRBJ1-5; TCRdb selects TRBD1, and the lack of DNA leaves this call unchecked. CDR3 length: 14 amino acids. Germline CDR1 is MNHEY and CDR2 is SMNVEV (reference sequence). The CDR3 sequence is CASSFDRDSQPQHF.

The J gene is TRBJ2-7, the V gene TRBV12-1; absent DNA, TCRdb's TRBD2 call cannot be checked. TRBV12-1 is an annotated pseudogene. The CDR3 extends over 16 amino acids. The chain's CDR3 is CASSGPLAGEDYEQYF.

The CDR3: CSVEGLSEDVQETQYF. This sequence joins TRBV29-1 and TRBJ2-5; without DNA, the TCRdb call of TRBD2 cannot be checked. The germline CDR1 and CDR2 sequences are SQVTM and ANQGSEA. The CDR3 runs to 16 residues.

The V gene is TRBV15, the J gene TRBJ2-5. Germline V lookup: CDR1 LNHNV, CDR2 YYDKDF (reference sequence). The CDR3 length is 14 residues. Here the CDR3 reads CATARDRTQETQYF.

This sequence joins TRBV4-1 and TRBJ2-7. Looked up from germline, CDR1 is MGHRA and CDR2 is YSYEKL. The CDR3 totals 15 residues. CDR3 loop: CASSQEDHGSYEQYF.

CDR3 protein: CATTVGGGKGNEKLFF. The chain recombines TRBV15 with TRBJ1-4; TCRdb's D gene call, TRBD1, goes unchecked for lack of DNA. This CDR3 is 16 amino acids long. Germline V CDR1 and CDR2: LNHNV, YYDKDF (reference sequence).

The chain combines TRBV12-3 or TRBV12-4 with TRBJ1-4; TCRdb designates TRBD1, a call that cannot be tested without DNA. This CDR3 contains 14 residues. This CDR3 is CASSLNPGVEKLFF.

This CDR3 reads CASSPLGLSYEQYF. The chain joins TRBV27 to TRBJ2-7; TCRdb picks TRBD2, but there is no DNA to check that call. Germline V lookup: CDR1 MNHEY, CDR2 SMNVEV (reference sequence). There are 14 residues in the CDR3.

The V call is TRBV28, the J call TRBJ1-5; the D call of TRBD1 rests on TCRdb alone, since no DNA is present to check it. Looked up from germline, CDR1 is MDHEN and CDR2 is SYDVKM. This CDR3 region has 16 residues. The chain's CDR3 is CASSLFEGYSNQPQHF.

The chain links TRBV27 to TRBJ2-1. This CDR3 is 13 amino acids long. Germline loops: CDR1 MNHEY, CDR2 SMNVEV (reference sequence). CDR3 protein: CASSFSTYNEQFF.

This chain uses TRBV7-7 with TRBJ2-2; the TRBD2 assignment by TCRdb is unverifiable without DNA. The CDR3 is 14 amino acids. CDR1 is SSHAT and CDR2 is FNYEAQ in the germline V gene (reference sequence). CDR3 protein: CASSPGPLSGELFF.

The CDR3: CATTDTGELFF. The chain couples TRBV12-3 or TRBV12-4 to TRBJ2-2. The CDR3 is made up of 11 amino acids.

The chain carries TRBV7-3 and TRBJ2-1; the TRBD1 assignment by TCRdb is unverifiable without DNA. CDR1 and CDR2 from the germline V gene are SGHTA and FQGTGA. The CDR3 covers 13 residues. The CDR3 here is CASSATGPDEQFF.

The chain uses TRBV7-6 and TRBJ2-5; TCRdb picks TRBD1, but there is no DNA to check that call. The V gene's germline CDR1 is SGHVS and CDR2 FNYEAQ. This CDR3 contains 15 residues. CDR3 residues: CASSLLPGAWETQYF.

The J gene is TRBJ1-3, the V gene TRBV28; the D gene TCRdb calls, TRBD1, cannot be checked with no DNA. CDR3 size: 20 residues. CDR1 MDHEN and CDR2 SYDVKM come from the germline V gene. The CDR3 sequence is CASNSHIGTAADSSGNTIYF.

The chain has TRBV7-9 and TRBJ2-7; TCRdb outputs TRBD1, but without DNA this stays unchecked. The germline CDR1 and CDR2 sequences are SEHNR and FQNEAQ (reference sequence). This CDR3 comprises 15 residues. CDR3 in amino acids: CASSLGQGALLEQYF.